This TCR beta chain was documented in a study of technical replicates of blood from four donors. Sequenced by immunoSEQ multiplex PCR; TCRdb stores in-frame clones only, minus some. The sample carries tens of thousands of clones, roughly 90% recorded once. The TCR comes from a human donor in good health. Some clones in this sample may be carry-over from other donors' samples. The sample consisted of PBMCs.

The CDR3 sequence is CASSSPYQETQYF. The CDR3 DNA sequence: TGTGCCAGCAGCTCCCCGTACCAAGAGACCCAGTACTTC. The chain combines TRBV9 with TRBJ2-5; D is ambiguous. The CDR3 has 13 amino acids. The germline CDR1 and CDR2 sequences are SGDLS and YYNGEE. Trimming shortened V by 4 bases and J by 0 bases, and 7 bases separated the two germline ends.